This T cell receptor (beta chain) was documented in a study of response to subunit inactivated influenza vaccine. TCRdb called the RT-PCR reads again in MiXCR, with one record for every CDR3 protein. This sample yields 560,000 or so distinct CDR3 sequences, of which less than 8% are seen a single time; 13% belongs to the top ten. The sample holds many counts of this clonotype. The CDR3 has 14 amino acids. V shed 4 bases and J 10 bases; nucleotides not matched to a gene: 10. CDR1 is SGDLS and CDR2 is YYNGEE in the germline V gene. The receptor comes from a man between 50 and 75 years old who received an inactivated influenza vaccine. The sample here was PBMCs from blood, taken approximately 25 months after vaccination. The chain joins TRBV9 to TRBJ2-1; 8 positions match TRBD1. The CDR3 loop is CASSFRTGSNEQFF. In nucleotides, the CDR3 is TGTGCCAGCAGCTTTAGGACAGGGTCTAACGAGCAGTTCTTC.